The T cell receptor (beta chain) described here comes from a study of cytomegalovirus exposure and HLA in healthy donors. Overall study: Roughly 86 million unique TCRs from HLA-typed donors made up an early data release.

Note on this clone: Its antigen is currently unknown.

The study ran its PCR with 60 Vbeta and 13 Jbeta primers. The protocol was immunoSEQ multiplex PCR, while the TCRdb copy is restricted to in-frame clones and leaves out a portion. The data contain 120,000 to 150,000 clones, about four fifths of them singletons. Study outcomes and limitations: For presence/absence analyses, sequencing depth was assumed to be roughly uniform across donors. Information on immune exposure was restricted to one variable (CMV serostatus). Listed as cytomegalovirus-associated were 150 to 200 TCR beta chains.

The clonotype comes from a man in his forties in good health and CMV-seropositive. The specimen sequenced was PBMCs.

The CDR3 protein is CASSGGQGSYGAYEQYF. As DNA, the CDR3 is TGTGCCAGCAGCGGCGGACAGGGATCCTATGGGGCCTACGAGCAGTACTTC. V usage is TRBV5-4 and J usage is TRBJ2-5, with 8 bases matching TRBD1. The J call may be wrong; the DNA end is better matched by TRBJ2-7. The CDR3 has 17 amino acids. CDR1 is SGHNT and CDR2 is YYREEE in the germline V gene (reference sequence).